This TCR beta chain was found in a study of cytomegalovirus exposure and HLA in healthy donors. Donors were ostensibly healthy at sampling, although undocumented immune exposures were probable. This clone was picked up a small number of times. Its cognate antigen is unknown. PCR primers comprised 60 Vbeta and 13 Jbeta primers. Assay used: immunoSEQ multiplex PCR; TCRdb lists only in-frame clones, some missing. The table has 200,000 to 300,000 clones, approximately 81% seen once; the top ten hold around 8%. Germline CDR1 SGHVS, CDR2 FNYEAQ. Trimming stripped 1 base from V and 11 bases from J, with 11 bases between. The CDR3 totals 12 residues. Study outcomes and limitations: Earlier findings revealed that most TCR beta V segments proved productive either about 87% or about 30% of the time. The likely explanation for a cluster of highly shared sequence variants was sequencing artifact. Some public TCRs appeared in many individuals, while most sequences were rare.

The origin of this receptor is a woman aged 60-75 years in good health and CMV-seropositive. Sequencing was done on a sample of PBMCs. This chain joins TRBV7-6 and TRBJ2-5; tentative D call: TRBD2 (6 bases). CDR3 sequence (DNA): TGTGCCAGCAGCTTAGTACCGGGGGAGCAGTACTTC. Its translation is CASSLVPGEQYF.